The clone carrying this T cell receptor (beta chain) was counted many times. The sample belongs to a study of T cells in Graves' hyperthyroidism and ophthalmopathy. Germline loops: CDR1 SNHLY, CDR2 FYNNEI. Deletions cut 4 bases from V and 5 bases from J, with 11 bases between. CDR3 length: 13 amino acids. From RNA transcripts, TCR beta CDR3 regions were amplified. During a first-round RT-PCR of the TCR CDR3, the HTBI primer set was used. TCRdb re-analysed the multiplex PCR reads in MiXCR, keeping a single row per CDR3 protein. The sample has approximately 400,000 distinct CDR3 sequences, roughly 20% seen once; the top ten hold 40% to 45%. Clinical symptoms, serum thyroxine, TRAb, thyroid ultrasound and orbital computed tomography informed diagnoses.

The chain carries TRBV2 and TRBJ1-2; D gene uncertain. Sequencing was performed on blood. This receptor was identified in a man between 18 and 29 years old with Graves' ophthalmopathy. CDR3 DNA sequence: TGTGCCAGCAGTGGAGTTATTTGGTATGGCTACACCTTC. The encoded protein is CASSGVIWYGYTF.